This T cell receptor (beta chain) was identified in a study of blood T cell repertoires in COVID-19. Only in-frame clones appear in the TCRdb table, and some are missing; sequencing was by immunoSEQ multiplex PCR. The table records approximately 88,000 clones, nearly 80% of them present only once. This clone was seen only once. V shed 0 bases and J 1 base; nucleotides not matched to a gene: 1. In germline, CDR1 is MGHRA, CDR2 YSYEKL. This CDR3 comprises 16 residues. This receptor was identified in a man between 65 and 79 years old with COVID-19, enrolled during active disease. The sequenced material came from peripheral blood. The J gene is TRBJ1-5, the V gene TRBV4-1; 9 nucleotides agree with TRBD1. Here the CDR3 reads CASSQDGQGSNQPQHF. The CDR3, as DNA: TGCGCCAGCAGCCAAGATGGACAGGGGAGCAATCAGCCCCAGCATTTT.